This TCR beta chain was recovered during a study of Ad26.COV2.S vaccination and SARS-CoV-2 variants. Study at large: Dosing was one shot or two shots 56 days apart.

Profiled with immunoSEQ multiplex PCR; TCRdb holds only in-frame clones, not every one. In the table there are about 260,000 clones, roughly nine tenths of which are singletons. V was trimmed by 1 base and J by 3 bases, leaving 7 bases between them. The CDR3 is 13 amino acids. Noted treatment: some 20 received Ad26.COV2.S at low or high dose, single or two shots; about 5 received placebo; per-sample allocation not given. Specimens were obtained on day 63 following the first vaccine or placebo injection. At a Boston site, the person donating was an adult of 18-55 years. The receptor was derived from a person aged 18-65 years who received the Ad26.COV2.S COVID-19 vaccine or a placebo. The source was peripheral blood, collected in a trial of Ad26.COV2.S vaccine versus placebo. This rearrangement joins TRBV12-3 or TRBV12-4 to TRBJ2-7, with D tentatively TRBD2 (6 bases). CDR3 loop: CASSLVGLYEQYF. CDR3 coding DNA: TGTGCCAGCAGTTTAGTGGGACTCTACGAGCAGTACTTC.